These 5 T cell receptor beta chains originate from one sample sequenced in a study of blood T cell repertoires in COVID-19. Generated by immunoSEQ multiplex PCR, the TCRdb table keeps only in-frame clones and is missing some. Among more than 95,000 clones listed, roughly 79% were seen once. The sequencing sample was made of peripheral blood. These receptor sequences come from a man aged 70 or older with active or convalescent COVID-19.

This CDR3 reads CASSTGTDQETQYF. CDR3 in DNA: TGCGCCAGCAGCACCGGGACAGATCAAGAGACCCAGTACTTC. The chain uses TRBV5-1 and TRBJ2-5; TRBD1 aligns across 7 bases. Trimming at V came to 4 bases and at J to 2 bases, leaving 5 bases not matched to a gene. The CDR3 extends over 14 amino acids. The germline CDR1 and CDR2 sequences are SGHRS and YFSETQ.

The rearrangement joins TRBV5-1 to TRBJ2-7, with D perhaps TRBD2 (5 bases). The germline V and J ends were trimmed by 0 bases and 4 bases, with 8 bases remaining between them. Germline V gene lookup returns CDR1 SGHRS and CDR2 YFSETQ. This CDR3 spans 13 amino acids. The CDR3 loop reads CASSLASGYEQYF. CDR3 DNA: TGCGCCAGCAGCTTGGCCAGCGGATACGAGCAGTACTTC.

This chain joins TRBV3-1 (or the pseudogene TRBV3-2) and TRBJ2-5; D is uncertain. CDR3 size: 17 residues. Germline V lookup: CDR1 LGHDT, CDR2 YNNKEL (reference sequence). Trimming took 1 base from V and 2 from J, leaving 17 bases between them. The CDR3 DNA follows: TGTGCCAGCAGCCAAGCCGAGGCGGCTAGGTGGCAAGAGACCCAGTACTTC. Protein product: CASSQAEAARWQETQYF.

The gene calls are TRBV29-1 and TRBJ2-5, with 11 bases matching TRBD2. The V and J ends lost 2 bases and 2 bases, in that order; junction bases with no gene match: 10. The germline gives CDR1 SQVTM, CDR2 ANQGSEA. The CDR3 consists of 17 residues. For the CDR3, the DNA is TGCAGCGTTGAACCTAGCGGGGGGACCAATCCTCAAGAGACCCAGTACTTC. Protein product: CSVEPSGGTNPQETQYF. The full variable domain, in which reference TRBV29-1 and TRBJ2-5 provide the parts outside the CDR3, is SAVISQKPSRDICQRGTSLTIQCQVDSQVTMMFWYRQQPGQSLTLIATANQGSEATYESGFVIDKFPISRPNLTFSTLTVSNMSPEDSSIYLCSVEPSGGTNPQETQYFGPGTRLLVL.

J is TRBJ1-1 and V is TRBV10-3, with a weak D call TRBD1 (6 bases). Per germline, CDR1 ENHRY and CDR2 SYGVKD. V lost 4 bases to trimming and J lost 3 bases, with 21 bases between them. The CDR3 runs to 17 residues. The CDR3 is CAISGKITGRTDTEAFF. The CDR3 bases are TGTGCCATCAGTGGGAAAATAACAGGGCGTACGGACACTGAAGCTTTCTTT.